This T cell receptor (beta chain) originates from a study of cytomegalovirus exposure and HLA in healthy donors. Study findings and constraints: Most sequenced TCRs were rare (though some public TCRs occurred in many donors). Cytomegalovirus association was listed for approximately 150 TCR beta chains.

V was pared by 4 bases and J by 5 bases, with 12 bases between. This CDR3 has 14 amino acids. CDR1 and CDR2 (germline): SGHNT, YYREEE (reference sequence). This PCR relied on a set of 60 Vbeta primers and 13 Jbeta primers. Measured with immunoSEQ multiplex PCR; TCRdb has only the in-frame clones, and not every one. This sample has some 120,000 clones, with around 74% found just once. This clone was seen only a few times. Its antigen remains unknown. The chain recombines TRBV5-4 with TRBJ2-2, with D possibly TRBD1 on 5 matching bases. The sequence was obtained from a woman in her 50s in good health and CMV-seropositive. Sequencing was carried out using PBMCs. This CDR3 reads CASSPKGLTGELFF. The CDR3 DNA is TGTGCCAGCAGCCCAAAGGGGTTAACCGGGGAGCTGTTTTTT. The full variable domain, rest sourced from reference TRBV5-4 and TRBJ2-2, is ETGVTQSPTHLIKTRGQQVTLRCSSQSGHNTVSWYQQALGQGPQFIFQYYREEENGRGNFPPRFSGLQFPNYSSELNVNALELDDSALYLCASSPKGLTGELFFGEGSRLTVL.